Following are 15 T cell receptor beta chains from one sample sequenced in a study of blood T cell repertoires in COVID-19. Sequencing used immunoSEQ multiplex PCR; TCRdb keeps in-frame clones, though not all of them. The sample yields some 150,000 clones, 70% to 90% seen once. Sequencing used peripheral blood. The receptors shown here come from a man in his 60s with active or convalescent COVID-19.

V and J are TRBV5-1 and TRBJ2-3; D is unclear. Germline values: CDR1 SGHRS, CDR2 YFSETQ. The CDR3 runs 13 residues. Trimming took 0 bases from V and 8 from J, leaving 10 bases between them. CDR3 in amino acids: CASSLDEPSTQYF. The CDR3 nucleotides are TGCGCCAGCAGCTTGGACGAACCCAGTACGCAGTATTTT.

The chain has TRBV18 and TRBJ2-6; TRBD2 might be the D (5 bases). V was cut by 0 bases and J by 0 bases, with 12 bases left in between. This CDR3 contains 18 residues. Germline CDR1 KGHSH, CDR2 LQKENI. The CDR3 here is CASSPPAGTISGANVLTF. Written as DNA, the CDR3 is TGTGCCAGCTCACCACCGGCGGGTACAATCTCTGGGGCCAACGTCCTGACTTTC.

J is TRBJ1-1 and V is TRBV7-9, with D possibly TRBD1 on 6 matching bases. With 5 bases removed from V and 3 bases from J, the gap between germline ends came to 13 bases. CDR3 size: 14 residues. Germline CDR1 and CDR2: SEHNR and FQNEAQ (reference sequence). The chain's CDR3 is CASSPQGADTEAFF. The CDR3 DNA is TGTGCCAGCAGCCCACAGGGTGCGGACACTGAAGCTTTCTTT.

V and J are TRBV29-1 and TRBJ1-3; 7 nucleotides align to TRBD1. This CDR3 spans 11 amino acids. V trimming: 7 bases; J trimming: 4 bases; junction bases outside the gene matches: 1. CDR1 is SQVTM, CDR2 ANQGSEA, per germline. The CDR3 bases are TGCAGCGGGGGACAGGGAAACACCATATATTTT. Its translation is CSGGQGNTIYF.

This clone appeared a few times. This sequence joins TRBV6-5 and TRBJ2-1; TRBD2 matches at 12 bases. Germline V gene sequence: CDR1 MNHEY, CDR2 SVGAGI. J gave up 6 bases and V 2 bases, and 5 bases lay outside the gene matches. The CDR3 is 16 amino acids. As DNA, the CDR3 is TGTGCCAGCAGTTACAGTAGACTAGCGGGAGCCAATGAGCAGTTCTTC. Protein sequence: CASSYSRLAGANEQFF.

V is TRBV29-1 and J is TRBJ1-1, with 9 bases fitting TRBD1. This CDR3 is built from 16 residues. Germline V gene data show CDR1 as SQVTM and CDR2 as ANQGSEA. The junction had 12 bases not matched to a gene; V was cut back by 6 bases and J by 1 base. The CDR3 region has the DNA TGCAGCGTCAACAGGGGTTCGGGACAGGGGAACACTGAAGCTTTCTTT. Translated, it gives CSVNRGSGQGNTEAFF. Supplemented by reference TRBV29-1 and TRBJ1-1, the full variable domain reads SAVISQKPSRDICQRGTSLTIQCQVDSQVTMMFWYRQQPGQSLTLIATANQGSEATYESGFVIDKFPISRPNLTFSTLTVSNMSPEDSSIYLCSVNRGSGQGNTEAFFGQGTRLTVV.

V and J are TRBV6-2 or TRBV6-3 and TRBJ2-3, with 13 bases fitting TRBD2. V gave up 2 bases and J gave up 3 bases; unmatched junction bases: 2. CDR1 is MNHEY, CDR2 SVGEGT, per germline. The CDR3 loop spans 16 amino acids. This chain's CDR3 is CASSYETSGRTDTQYF. Written as DNA, the CDR3 is TGTGCCAGCAGTTACGAGACTAGCGGGAGGACAGATACGCAGTATTTT.

Many counts were recorded for this clone. V is TRBV29-1 and J is TRBJ1-1; unclear D gene. This CDR3 region has 15 residues. V was clipped by 3 bases and J by 5 bases, with 19 bases between them. In germline, CDR1 is SQVTM, CDR2 ANQGSEA. As DNA, the CDR3 is TGCAGCGTTGACCCGCACGGGTCGGGGAGGACTGAAGCTTTCTTT. Protein product: CSVDPHGSGRTEAFF.

This clone was picked up a small number of times. J is TRBJ2-3 and V is TRBV19, with 11 bases identical to TRBD2. There are 15 residues in the CDR3. The ends lost 3 bases at V and 5 bases at J; junction bases unmatched: 4. Germline CDR1 and CDR2: LNHDA and SQIVND (reference sequence). This CDR3 is CASSITSGRVDTQYF. CDR3 sequence (DNA): TGTGCCAGTAGTATTACTAGCGGGAGAGTAGATACGCAGTATTTT.

This chain joins TRBV4-3 and TRBJ2-5; TRBD2 might be the D (7 bases). Germline CDR1 and CDR2: LGHNA and YSLEER. The CDR3 sequence is 17 residues long. The V end lost 0 bases, the J end lost 4 bases, and 18 bases lay between the germline ends. This CDR3 reads CASSQDLGGRVGETQYF. The CDR3 nucleotides read TGCGCCAGCAGCCAAGATCTCGGGGGGCGCGTTGGAGAGACCCAGTACTTC.

The chain couples TRBV5-5 to TRBJ2-2; possible D gene TRBD1, 6 bases. This CDR3 comprises 17 residues. V was shortened by 0 bases and J by 0 bases, with 12 bases between the two germline ends. Germline CDR1 is SGHKS and CDR2 is YYEKEE (reference sequence). The chain's CDR3 is CASSLGVRDTNTGELFF. In DNA, the CDR3 is TGTGCCAGCAGCTTGGGCGTTAGGGACACGAACACCGGGGAGCTGTTTTTT.

The J gene is TRBJ2-2, the V gene TRBV3-1 (or the pseudogene TRBV3-2), with 7 bases identical to TRBD2. Germline CDR1 LGHDT, CDR2 YNNKEL (reference sequence). The ends lost 6 bases at V and 6 bases at J; junction bases unmatched: 10. CDR3 length: 15 residues. The CDR3 loop is CASSPAWGGSGELFF. CDR3 nucleotides: TGTGCCAGCAGTCCCGCCTGGGGAGGGTCCGGGGAGCTGTTTTTT.

V gene TRBV15 combines with J gene TRBJ2-7; the match to TRBD1 covers 10 bases. Germline loops: CDR1 LNHNV, CDR2 YYDKDF (reference sequence). The CDR3 runs 15 residues. V trimming: 3 bases; J trimming: 3 bases; junction bases outside the gene matches: 5. The CDR3 bases are TGTGCCACCAGCAGGGGCCGGGACAGGGGCTACGAGCAGTACTTC. This gives the protein CATSRGRDRGYEQYF.

The chain combines TRBV19 with TRBJ2-7; maybe TRBD1 (6 bases). This CDR3 is built from 14 residues. The V end lost 1 base, the J end lost 7 bases, and 14 bases lay between the germline ends. Germline assignment: CDR1 LNHDA and CDR2 SQIVND (reference sequence). This chain's CDR3 is CASSIVANRVEQYF. The CDR3 DNA reads TGTGCCAGTAGTATAGTCGCAAACAGGGTTGAGCAGTACTTC.

The chain recombines TRBV4-1 with TRBJ1-4; D not resolved. The CDR3 runs 14 residues. CDR1 MGHRA and CDR2 YSYEKL come from the germline V gene. Between the trimmed V and J ends, which lost 5 bases and 1 base, there was a span of 8 bases. CDR3 amino acids: CASSTEVTNEKLFF. In DNA form, the CDR3 reads TGCGCCAGCAGCACCGAGGTAACTAATGAAAAACTGTTTTTT.